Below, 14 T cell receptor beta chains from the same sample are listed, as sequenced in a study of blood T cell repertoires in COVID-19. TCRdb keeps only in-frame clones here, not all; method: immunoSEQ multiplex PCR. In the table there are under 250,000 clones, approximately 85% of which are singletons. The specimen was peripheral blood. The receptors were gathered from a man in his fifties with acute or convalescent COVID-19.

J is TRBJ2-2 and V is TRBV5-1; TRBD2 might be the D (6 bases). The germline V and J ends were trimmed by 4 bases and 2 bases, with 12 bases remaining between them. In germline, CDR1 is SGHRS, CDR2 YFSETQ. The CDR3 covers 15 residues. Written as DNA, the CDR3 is TGCGCCAGCAGCCCGGGACTGGCAAACACCGGGGAGCTGTTTTTT. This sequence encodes CASSPGLANTGELFF.

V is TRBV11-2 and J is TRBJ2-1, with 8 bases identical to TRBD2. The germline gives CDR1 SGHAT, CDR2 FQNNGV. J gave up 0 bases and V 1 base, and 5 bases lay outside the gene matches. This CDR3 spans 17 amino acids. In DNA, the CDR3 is TGTGCCAGCAGCTTAGCCCCTAGCGGGTACTCCTACAATGAGCAGTTCTTC. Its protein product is CASSLAPSGYSYNEQFF.

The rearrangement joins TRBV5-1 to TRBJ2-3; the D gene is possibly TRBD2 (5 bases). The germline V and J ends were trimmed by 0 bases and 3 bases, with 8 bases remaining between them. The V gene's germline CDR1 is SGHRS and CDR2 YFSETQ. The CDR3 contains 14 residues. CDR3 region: CASSLGAGTDTQYF. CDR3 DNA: TGCGCCAGCAGCTTGGGCGCGGGTACAGATACGCAGTATTTT.

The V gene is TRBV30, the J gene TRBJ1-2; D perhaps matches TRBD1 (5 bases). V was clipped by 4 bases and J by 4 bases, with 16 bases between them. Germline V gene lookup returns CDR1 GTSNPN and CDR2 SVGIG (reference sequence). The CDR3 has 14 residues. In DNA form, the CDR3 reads TGTGCCTGGACGTACGTGGACAAAGTCTATGGCTACACCTTC. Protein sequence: CAWTYVDKVYGYTF.

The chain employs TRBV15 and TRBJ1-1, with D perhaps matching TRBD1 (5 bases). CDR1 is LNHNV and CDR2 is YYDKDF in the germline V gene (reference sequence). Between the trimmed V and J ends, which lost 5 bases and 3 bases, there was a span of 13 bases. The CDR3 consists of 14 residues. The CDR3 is CATSGDRQDTEAFF. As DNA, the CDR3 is TGTGCCACCAGCGGTGACAGACAAGACACTGAAGCTTTCTTT.

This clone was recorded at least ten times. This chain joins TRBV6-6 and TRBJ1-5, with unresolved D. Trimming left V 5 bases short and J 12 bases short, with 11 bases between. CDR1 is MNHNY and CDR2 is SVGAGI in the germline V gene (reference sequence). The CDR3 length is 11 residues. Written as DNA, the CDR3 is TGTGCCAGCAGTCTCGCGGCTTTCCAGCATTTT. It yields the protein CASSLAAFQHF.

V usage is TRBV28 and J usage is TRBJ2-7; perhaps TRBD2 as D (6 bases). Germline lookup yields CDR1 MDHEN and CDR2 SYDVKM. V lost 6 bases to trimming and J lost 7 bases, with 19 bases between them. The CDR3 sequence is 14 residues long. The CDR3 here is CASRDSGPTGEQYF. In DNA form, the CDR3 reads TGTGCCAGCAGGGATAGCGGCCCGACGGGGGAGCAGTACTTC.

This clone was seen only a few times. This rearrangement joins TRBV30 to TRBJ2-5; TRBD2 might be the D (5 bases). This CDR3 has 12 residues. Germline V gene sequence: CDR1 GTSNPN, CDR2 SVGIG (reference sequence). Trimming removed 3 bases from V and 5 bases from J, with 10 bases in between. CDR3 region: CAWSQLGETQYF. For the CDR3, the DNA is TGTGCCTGGAGCCAACTAGGGGAGACCCAGTACTTC.

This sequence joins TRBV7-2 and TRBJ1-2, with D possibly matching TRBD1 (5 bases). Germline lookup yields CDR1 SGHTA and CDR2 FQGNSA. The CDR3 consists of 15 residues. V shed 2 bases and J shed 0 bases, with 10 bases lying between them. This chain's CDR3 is CASSLSPQANYGYTF. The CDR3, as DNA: TGTGCCAGCAGCTTATCCCCACAGGCTAACTATGGCTACACCTTC. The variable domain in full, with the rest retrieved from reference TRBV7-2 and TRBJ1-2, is GAGVSQSPSNKVTEKGKDVELRCDPISGHTALYWYRQSLGQGLEFLIYFQGNSAPDKSGLPSDRFSAERTGGSVSTLTIQRTQQEDSAVYLCASSLSPQANYGYTFGSGTRLTVV.

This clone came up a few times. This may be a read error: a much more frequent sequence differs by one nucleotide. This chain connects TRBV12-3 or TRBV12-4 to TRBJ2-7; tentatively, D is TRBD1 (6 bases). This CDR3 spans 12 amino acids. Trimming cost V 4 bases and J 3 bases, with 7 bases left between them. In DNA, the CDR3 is TGTGCCAGCAGTTCGACAGGCTACGAGCAGTACTTC. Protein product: CASSSTGYEQYF.

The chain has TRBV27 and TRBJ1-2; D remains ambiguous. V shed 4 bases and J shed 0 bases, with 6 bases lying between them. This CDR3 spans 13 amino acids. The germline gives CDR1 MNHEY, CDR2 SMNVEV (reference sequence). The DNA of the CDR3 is TGTGCCAGCAGTTCGCCAGCTAACTATGGCTACACCTTC. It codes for CASSSPANYGYTF.

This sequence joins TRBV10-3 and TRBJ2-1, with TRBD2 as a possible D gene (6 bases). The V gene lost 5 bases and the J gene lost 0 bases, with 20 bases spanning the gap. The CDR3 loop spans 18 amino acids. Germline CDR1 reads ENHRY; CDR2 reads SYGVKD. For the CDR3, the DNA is TGTGCCATCAGTTCCCGATCCAGTATAGCGGCCTCCTACAATGAGCAGTTCTTC. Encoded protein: CAISSRSSIAASYNEQFF.

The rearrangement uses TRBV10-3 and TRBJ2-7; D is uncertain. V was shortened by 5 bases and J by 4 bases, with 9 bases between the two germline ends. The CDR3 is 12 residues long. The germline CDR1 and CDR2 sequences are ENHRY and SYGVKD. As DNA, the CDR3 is TGTGCCATCAGTCCAGCTAGGTACGAGCAGTACTTC. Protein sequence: CAISPARYEQYF.

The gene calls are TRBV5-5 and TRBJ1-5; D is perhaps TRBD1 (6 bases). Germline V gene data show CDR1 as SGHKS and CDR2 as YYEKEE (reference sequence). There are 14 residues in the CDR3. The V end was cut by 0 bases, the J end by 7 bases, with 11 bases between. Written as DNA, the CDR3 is TGTGCCAGCAGCTTGGCAGGGGTGGGCCAGCCCCAGCATTTT. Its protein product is CASSLAGVGQPQHF.